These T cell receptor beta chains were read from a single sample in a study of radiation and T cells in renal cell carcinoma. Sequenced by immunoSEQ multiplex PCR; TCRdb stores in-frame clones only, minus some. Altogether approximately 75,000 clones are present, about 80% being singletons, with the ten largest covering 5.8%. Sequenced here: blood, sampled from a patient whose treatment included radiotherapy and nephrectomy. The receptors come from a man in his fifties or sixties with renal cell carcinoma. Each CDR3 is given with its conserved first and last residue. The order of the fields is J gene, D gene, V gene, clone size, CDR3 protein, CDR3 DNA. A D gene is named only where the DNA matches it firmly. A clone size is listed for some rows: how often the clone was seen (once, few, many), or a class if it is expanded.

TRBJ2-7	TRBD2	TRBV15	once	CATSTSPGRVSGEQYF	TGTGCCACCAGCACCTCCCCCGGGAGGGTTTCAGGGGAGCAGTACTTC
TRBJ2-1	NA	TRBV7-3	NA	CASSPRGRGLNEQFF	TGTGCCAGCAGCCCCAGAGGGCGTGGGCTTAATGAGCAGTTCTTC
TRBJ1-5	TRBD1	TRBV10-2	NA	CASSANLGQDNQPQHF	TGCGCCAGCAGTGCCAACCTCGGACAGGACAATCAGCCCCAGCATTTT
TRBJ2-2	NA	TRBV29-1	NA	CSVVGFTGELFF	TGCAGCGTTGTAGGCTTCACCGGGGAGCTGTTTTTT
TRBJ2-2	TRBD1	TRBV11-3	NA	CASSTGTASTGELFF	TGTGCCAGCAGCACCGGGACAGCAAGCACCGGGGAGCTGTTTTTT
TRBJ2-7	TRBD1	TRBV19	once	CASSISGTGVYEQYF	TGTGCCAGTAGTATCTCCGGGACAGGGGTCTACGAGCAGTACTTC
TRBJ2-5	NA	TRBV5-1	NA	CASSLQPETQYF	TGCGCCAGCAGCTTGCAGCCCGAGACCCAGTACTTC
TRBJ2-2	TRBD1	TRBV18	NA	CASSPFRQGSTGELFF	TGTGCCAGCTCACCATTCAGACAGGGGAGCACCGGGGAGCTGTTTTTT
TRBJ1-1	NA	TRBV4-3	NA	CASSQSPRTEAFF	TGCGCCAGCAGCCAATCTCCGCGGACTGAAGCTTTCTTT
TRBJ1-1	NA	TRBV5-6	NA	CASSFVVGDLNTEAFF	TGTGCCAGCAGCTTCGTTGTTGGGGATTTGAACACTGAAGCTTTCTTT
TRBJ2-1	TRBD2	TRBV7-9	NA	CASSLAEQGLAPSYNEQFF	TGTGCCAGCAGCTTAGCGGAGCAGGGACTAGCCCCCTCCTACAATGAGCAGTTCTTC
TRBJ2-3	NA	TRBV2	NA	CASTDVGLSTDTQYF	TGTGCCAGCACGGATGTTGGGCTAAGCACAGATACGCAGTATTTT
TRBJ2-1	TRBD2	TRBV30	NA	CAWSRTSGVSYNEQFF	TGTGCCTGGAGTCGGACTAGCGGGGTCTCCTACAATGAGCAGTTCTTC
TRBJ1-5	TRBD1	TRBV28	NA	CASSLYGTGGIGNQPQHF	TGTGCCAGCAGTTTATACGGGACAGGGGGGATTGGCAATCAGCCCCAGCATTTT
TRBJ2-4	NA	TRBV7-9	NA	CASSLREIAKNIQYF	TGTGCCAGCAGCTTACGGGAGATCGCCAAAAACATTCAGTACTTC